Listed below are T cell receptor beta chains from one sample, sequenced in a study of patients and donors after allogeneic stem cell transplantation. MiXCR was run by TCRdb on the RT-PCR reads, yielding one entry per CDR3 protein. Here the sample spans 920,000 or so distinct CDR3 sequences, around 17% being singletons. Sample: blood, either unsorted or a sorted T cell fraction (not recorded which). The receptor set was obtained from a human donor who was either an allogeneic HSCT recipient or a stem cell or donor lymphocyte infusion donor (not recorded which). It is not recorded whose cells these are; they may come from a transplant donor. The CDR3 runs from the conserved cysteine through the conserved F or W. The size entry is marked missing in some rows and otherwise reads once, few, many or a size class.

V gene: TRBV5-1
clone size: many
CDR3 protein: CASGDNYGYTF

V gene: TRBV7-9
clone size: .
CDR3 protein: CASSSTDTDTQYF

V gene: TRBV20-1
clone size: .
CDR3 protein: CSARRTSGRGNEQFF

V gene: TRBV20-1
clone size: .
CDR3 protein: CSARQTGLSTDTQYF

V gene: TRBV6-2/TRBV6-3
clone size: .
CDR3 protein: CASSYGTGFPYEQYF

V gene: TRBV6-5
clone size: .
CDR3 protein: CASSSGRGTGNQPQHF

V gene: TRBV6-5
clone size: .
CDR3 protein: CASSYSRGTTTNEKLFF

V gene: TRBV6-1
clone size: .
CDR3 protein: CASSTDSTGELFF

V gene: TRBV7-9
clone size: few
CDR3 protein: CASSADWHRGYEQYF

V gene: TRBV4-1
clone size: few
CDR3 protein: CASSHVNSGAGQPQHF

V gene: TRBV12-3/TRBV12-4
clone size: many
CDR3 protein: CASSPRGGGTEAFF

V gene: TRBV29-1
clone size: few
CDR3 protein: CSGLAGWKGTEAFF

V gene: TRBV7-2
clone size: many
CDR3 protein: CASSLARTGELFF

V gene: TRBV6-2/TRBV6-3
clone size: few
CDR3 protein: CASMDRGQPQHF

V gene: TRBV4-3
clone size: .
CDR3 protein: CASSPGTKVYEQYF

V gene: TRBV5-1
clone size: few
CDR3 protein: CASSKAVLKEETQYF

V gene: TRBV7-9
clone size: few
CDR3 protein: CASSHRELTEAFF

V gene: TRBV20-1
clone size: .
CDR3 protein: CSANRVAEAFF

V gene: TRBV5-1
clone size: few
CDR3 protein: CASSFVTGGVSPLHF

V gene: TRBV5-1
clone size: .
CDR3 protein: CASSWGWALKNNEQFF

V gene: TRBV5-1
clone size: .
CDR3 protein: CASSLAGEKASPLHF

V gene: TRBV7-9
clone size: many
CDR3 protein: CASSLGGAGGPYEQYF

V gene: TRBV9
clone size: .
CDR3 protein: CASSAGGTHTDTQYF